Sequencing of this TCR beta chain was carried out in a study of shared clonotypes between healthy human individuals. The study's findings and limits: Although depth was large, rarefaction showed that sequencing of the sorted subsets was incomplete. Donors were few, which limited the genetic and exposure-history diversity represented.

The authors divided CD4+ cells into CD45RA+ naive and CD45RA-negative memory subsets. This CDR3 contains 15 residues. CDR1 is LGHNA and CDR2 is YSLEER in the germline V gene. V was pared by 0 bases and J by 2 bases, with 1 base of the junction left unmatched. TCRdb's copy holds only in-frame clones and misses some; the assay was immunoSEQ multiplex PCR. The sample includes over 1.4 million clones, roughly 96% of them seen just once. In the case of this clone: The antigen is unknown.

Sample: naive CD4+ T cells sorted from blood. Subset indicated: CD45RA+ positively selected. This TCR came from a man aged 25-45 years in good health. V and J are TRBV4-3 and TRBJ1-5; 7 bases align to TRBD1. CDR3 amino acids: CASSQEQGRNQPQHF. CDR3 nucleotide sequence: TGCGCCAGCAGCCAAGAACAGGGGCGCAATCAGCCCCAGCATTTT.